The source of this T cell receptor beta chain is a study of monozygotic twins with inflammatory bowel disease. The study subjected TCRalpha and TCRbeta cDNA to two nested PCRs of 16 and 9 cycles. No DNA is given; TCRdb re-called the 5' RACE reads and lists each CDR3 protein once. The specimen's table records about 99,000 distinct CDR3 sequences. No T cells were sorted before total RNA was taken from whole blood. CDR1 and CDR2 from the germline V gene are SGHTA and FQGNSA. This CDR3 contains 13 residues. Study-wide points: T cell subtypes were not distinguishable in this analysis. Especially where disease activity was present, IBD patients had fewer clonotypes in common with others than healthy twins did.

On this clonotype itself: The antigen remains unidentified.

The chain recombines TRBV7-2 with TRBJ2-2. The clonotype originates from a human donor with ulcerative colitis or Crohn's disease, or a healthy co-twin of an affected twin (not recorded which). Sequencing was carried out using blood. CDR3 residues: CASSSVNTGELFF.